The rows below give T cell receptor beta chains drawn from one sample of a study of tumor-infiltrating lymphocytes in primary liver carcinoma. Via MiXCR, TCRdb re-called the multiplex PCR reads, giving one row per CDR3 protein. Of 100,000 or so distinct CDR3 sequences listed, roughly 80% are singletons. The sequenced material came from liver tumor tissue from sampling region 3. All receptors derive from a man between 40 and 49 years old with primary liver carcinoma and hepatitis B virus infection. Each CDR3 is given with its conserved first and last residue. The order of the fields is clone size, V gene, D gene, CDR3 length, J gene, CDR3 protein, CDR3 DNA. D genes are given only for firm matches. Clone size is given for some rows only: seen once, a few or many times, or a class if the clone is expanded.

many	TRBV30	.	12	TRBJ1-2	CAWNLQEDGYTF	TGTGCCTGGAACCTTCAGGAGGATGGCTACACCTTC
.	TRBV12-3/TRBV12-4	.	14	TRBJ1-1	CASCPRTADTEAFF	TGTGCCAGCTGTCCACGGACTGCGGACACTGAAGCTTTCTTT
once	TRBV6-6	.	15	TRBJ1-3	CASSYTENSGNTIYF	TGTGCCAGCAGTTACACGGAGAATTCTGGAAACACCATATATTTT
.	TRBV4-1	.	16	TRBJ2-1	CANSQDPTWPYNKQFF	TGCGCCAACAGCCAAGATCCCACATGGCCGTACAATAAGCAGTTCTTC
.	TRBV5-5	.	14	TRBJ2-2	CTSSSGGGGGELFF	TGTACCAGCAGTTCGGGCGGAGGGGGCGGGGAGCTGTTTTTT
.	TRBV20-1	.	16	TRBJ2-1	CSAQGGPWDAYNEQFF	TGCAGTGCTCAGGGAGGCCCGTGGGATGCCTACAATGAGCAGTTCTTC
medium-sized	TRBV29-1	TRBD1	13	TRBJ1-1	CSAPGQLVAEAFF	TGCAGCGCTCCGGGACAGCTGGTGGCTGAAGCTTTCTTT
.	TRBV28	.	13	TRBJ2-7	CACRGGGSHEQYF	TGTGCCTGCAGGGGGGGCGGATCCCACGAGCAGTACTTC
.	TRBV28	TRBD1	16	TRBJ2-7	CARSPPGQGQRGEQYF	TGTGCCAGGAGCCCTCCCGGACAGGGTCAAAGGGGCGAGCAGTACTTC
.	TRBV12-3/TRBV12-4	.	13	TRBJ1-5	CASTKRLSQPQHF	TGTGCCAGCACTAAGAGGCTATCTCAGCCCCAGCATTTT
.	TRBV10-2	.	13	TRBJ1-2	CASSEILNYGYTF	TGCGCCAGTAGTGAAATCCTTAACTATGGATACACCTTC
.	TRBV10-3	.	16	TRBJ1-5	CAISDRRGGAGQPQHF	TGTGCCATCAGTGATCGGAGAGGGGGGGCAGGACAACCCCAGCATTTT
.	TRBV6-1	.	15	TRBJ2-1	CASGSGTTSSDVQSF	TGTGCCAGCGGATCCGGGACCACATCTAGCGATGTGCAGTCCTTC
many	TRBV9	TRBD1	14	TRBJ2-5	CASSIQGASETQYF	TGTGCCAGCAGCATACAGGGGGCCAGTGAGACCCAGTACTTC
.	TRBV6-2/TRBV6-3	.	16	TRBJ2-3	CASSFLGRLRGDAQYF	TGTGCCAGCAGCTTCCTGGGACGGCTTAGGGGAGATGCGCAGTATTTT
.	TRBV29-1	TRBD2	15	TRBJ2-2	CSVGTSAANTGELSF	TGCAGCGTTGGGACTAGCGCGGCGAATACCGGGGAGCTATCTTTT
.	TRBV11-1	TRBD2	17	TRBJ2-4	CFTSFHGTSGTKNIQYF	TGTTTTACCAGCTTTCACGGGACTAGCGGGACCAAAAACATTCAGTACTTC
.	TRBV6-2/TRBV6-3	TRBD2	13	TRBJ2-7	CASSAGRDCEQYF	TGTGCCAGCAGCGCAGGGAGGGACTGCGAGCAGTACTTC
.	TRBV7-3	.	14	TRBJ2-2	CASSLTLASGELFF	TGTGCCAGCAGCTTAACGTTAGCGAGCGGGGAGCTGTTTTTT
.	TRBV6-5	TRBD2	15	TRBJ2-2	CASSSPVGGPGELFF	TGTGCCAGCAGTTCCCCAGTGGGAGGGCCCGGGGAGCTGTTTTTT
.	TRBV4-2	TRBD1	18	TRBJ1-2	CASRRSSRGGGASYGYTF	TGTGCCAGCAGGCGATCTTCCAGGGGAGGGGGCGCGTCCTATGGCTACACCTTC
.	TRBV10-2	.	13	TRBJ1-2	CAGSEIVNYGYTF	TGCGCCGGCAGTGAGATCGTTAACTATGGCTACACCTTC
.	TRBV6-2/TRBV6-3	.	16	TRBJ1-1	CANTIIWTRVVTKAFF	TGTGCCAACACTATAATCTGGACGAGGGTAGTCACTAAAGCTTTCTTT
.	TRBV29-1	.	14	TRBJ2-7	CSAQGLEGDYEQYF	TGCAGCGCCCAGGGGCTAGAGGGAGATTACGAGCAATACTTC
.	TRBV5-1	TRBD1	15	TRBJ1-1	CDSSLQTGMNTKAFF	TGCGACAGCAGTTTGCAGACAGGGATGAACACTAAAGCTTTCTTT
.	TRBV4-2	.	11	TRBJ1-2	CASNREGGYTF	TGTGCCAGCAACCGAGAGGGTGGCTACACCTTC
few	TRBV28	.	14	TRBJ2-3	CAGSFEGGTDTQYF	TGTGCCGGCAGTTTTGAAGGCGGCACAGATACGCAGTATTTT